This T cell receptor (beta chain) came from a study of metastatic and nonmetastatic thyroid tumors. This clone was counted only a few times. A much larger clonotype is one base distant, so this may be a read error. The CDR3 runs 14 residues. With 8 bases clipped from V and 5 bases from J, the junction kept 10 bases outside the gene matches. The V gene's germline CDR1 is MNHEY and CDR2 SMNVEV (reference sequence). Patients had received no treatment of any kind before thyroid surgery. TCRdb used MiXCR to call clones anew from the PCR reads. The table shows about 50,000 clones, with 20% to 25% occurring only once.

The chain recombines TRBV27 with TRBJ2-5, with TRBD2 matching over 8 bases. Sequencing used blood. The clonotype comes from a female donor with papillary thyroid cancer or a benign thyroid nodule (not recorded which). Some clones in this sample may be carry-over from other donors' samples. CDR3 in amino acids: CASGSSGTSETQYF. The CDR3 DNA reads TGTGCCAGCGGGAGTAGCGGGACGAGTGAGACCCAGTACTTC.